Shown below are 3 T cell receptor beta chains from a single sample sequenced in a study of T cells in tuberculosis. Sequencing used immunoSEQ multiplex PCR; TCRdb keeps in-frame clones, though not all of them. The sample consists of around 29,000 clones, 85% to 95% of them appearing once. The specimen was PBMCs. These receptors all stem from a donor aged 10-29 years with latent tuberculosis or without tuberculosis infection.

The chain couples TRBV4-1 to TRBJ1-2, with unresolved D. CDR1 and CDR2 from the germline V gene are MGHRA and YSYEKL. CDR3 length equals 10 residues. V dropped 5 bases and J dropped 8 bases, with 6 bases sitting between them. The CDR3 nucleotides read TGCGCCAGCAGCGGGGAGGGCTACACCTTC. This translates into CASSGEGYTF.

This chain joins TRBV4-1 and TRBJ2-1; 7 positions match TRBD1. After removal of 1 base from V and 8 bases from J, the junction contained 5 bases not matched to a gene. There are 14 residues in the CDR3. Germline V gene lookup returns CDR1 MGHRA and CDR2 YSYEKL. The CDR3 DNA reads as TGCGCCAGCAGCCAAGCAGACAGGGCATATGAGCAGTTCTTC. Translated, it gives CASSQADRAYEQFF.

This chain connects TRBV4-1 to TRBJ2-5; 11 bases fit TRBD2. The V segment lost 4 bases and the J segment 2 bases; nucleotides outside the gene matches: 3. The CDR3 has 15 amino acids. Germline loops: CDR1 MGHRA, CDR2 YSYEKL. The CDR3 loop reads CASSLVAGGQETQYF. The CDR3, as DNA: TGCGCCAGCAGCCTGGTAGCGGGAGGGCAAGAGACCCAGTACTTC.